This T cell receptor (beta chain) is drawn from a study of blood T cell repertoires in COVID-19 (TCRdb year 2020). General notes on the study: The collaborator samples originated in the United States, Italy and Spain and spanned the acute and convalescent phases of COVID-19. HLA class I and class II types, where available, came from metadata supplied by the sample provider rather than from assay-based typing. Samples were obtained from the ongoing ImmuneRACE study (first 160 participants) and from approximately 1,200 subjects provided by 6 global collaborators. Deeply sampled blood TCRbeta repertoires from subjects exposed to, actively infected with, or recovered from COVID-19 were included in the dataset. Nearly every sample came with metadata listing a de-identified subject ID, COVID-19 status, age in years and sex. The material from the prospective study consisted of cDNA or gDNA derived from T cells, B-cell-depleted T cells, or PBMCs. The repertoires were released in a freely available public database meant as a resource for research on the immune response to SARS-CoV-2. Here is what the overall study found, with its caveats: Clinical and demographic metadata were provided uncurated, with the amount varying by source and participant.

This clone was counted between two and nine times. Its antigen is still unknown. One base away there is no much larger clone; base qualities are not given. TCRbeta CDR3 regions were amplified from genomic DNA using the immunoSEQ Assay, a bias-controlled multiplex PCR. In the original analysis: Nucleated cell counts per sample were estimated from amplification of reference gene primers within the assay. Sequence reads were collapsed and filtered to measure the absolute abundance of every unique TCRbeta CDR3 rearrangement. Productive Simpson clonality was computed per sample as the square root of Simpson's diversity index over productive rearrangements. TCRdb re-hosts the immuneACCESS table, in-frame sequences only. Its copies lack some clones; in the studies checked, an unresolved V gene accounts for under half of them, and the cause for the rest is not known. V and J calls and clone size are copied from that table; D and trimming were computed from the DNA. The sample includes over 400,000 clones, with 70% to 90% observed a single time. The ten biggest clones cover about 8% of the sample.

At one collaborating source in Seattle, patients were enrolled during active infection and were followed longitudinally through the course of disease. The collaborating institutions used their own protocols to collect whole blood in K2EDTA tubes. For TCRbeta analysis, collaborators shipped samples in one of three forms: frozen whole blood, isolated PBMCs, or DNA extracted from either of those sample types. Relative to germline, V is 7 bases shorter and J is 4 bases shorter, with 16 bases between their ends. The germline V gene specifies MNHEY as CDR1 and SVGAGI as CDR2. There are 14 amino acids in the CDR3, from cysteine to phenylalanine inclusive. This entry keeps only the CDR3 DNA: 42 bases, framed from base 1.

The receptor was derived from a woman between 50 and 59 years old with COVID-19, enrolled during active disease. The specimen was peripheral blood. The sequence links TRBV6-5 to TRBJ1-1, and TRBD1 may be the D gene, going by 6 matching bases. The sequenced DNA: TGTGCCAGCAACACAGGGAAGAAGACCACTGAAGCTTTCTTT. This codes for CASNTGKKTTEAFF.